This entry lists 18 T cell receptor beta chains sequenced from one sample in a study of post-analysis software for immune sequencing data. Study outcomes and limitations: Several TRBV segments (TRBV5-6, TRBV5-1 and TRBV20-1 among them) occurred more frequently in patients than in controls.

These TCRs are of unknown antigen specificity. Unique molecular identifiers had been added to the TCR beta cDNA libraries. TCRdb reanalysed the PCR reads using MiXCR and keeps one entry per CDR3 protein. The sample has some 800,000 distinct CDR3 sequences, more than 45% seen once. The sample taken for sequencing was blood. These receptors all stem from a girl under 18 with multiple sclerosis.

The genes are TRBV30 and TRBJ2-5; TRBD2 might be the D (5 bases). From germline, CDR1 is GTSNPN and CDR2 SVGIG (reference sequence). The CDR3 loop spans 13 amino acids. Trimming removed 1 base from V and 1 base from J, with 7 bases in between. CDR3 sequence (DNA): TGTGCCTGGAGTGGAGCGGCCCAAGAGACCCAGTACTTC. Its translation: CAWSGAAQETQYF.

This chain joins TRBV28 and TRBJ1-1; maybe TRBD1 (5 bases). V dropped 5 bases and J dropped 1 base, with 17 bases sitting between them. Germline V lookup: CDR1 MDHEN, CDR2 SYDVKM. The CDR3 spans 16 residues. Here the CDR3 reads CASSTRNRLQNTEAFF. The CDR3 region has the DNA TGTGCCAGCAGTACTAGAAACAGGCTACAGAACACTGAAGCTTTCTTT.

The table lists this clonotype with a few counts. This chain connects TRBV29-1 to TRBJ2-1, with D possibly TRBD2 on 5 matching bases. V dropped 4 bases and J dropped 0 bases, with 10 bases sitting between them. This CDR3 comprises 14 residues. Looked up from germline, CDR1 is SQVTM and CDR2 is ANQGSEA. This CDR3 is CSVGPSLSYNEQFF. In DNA, the CDR3 is TGCAGCGTTGGTCCTAGCCTCTCCTACAATGAGCAGTTCTTC.

This chain joins TRBV7-8 and TRBJ2-5; D not certain. This CDR3 is built from 17 residues. CDR1 and CDR2 (germline): SGHVS, FQNEAQ. V lost 2 bases to trimming and J lost 4 bases, with 20 bases between them. In nucleotides, the CDR3 is TGTGCCAGCAGCTTAATTGTTCATTTTCTAGTTAGAGAGACCCAGTACTTC. It yields the protein CASSLIVHFLVRETQYF.

This clonotype occurred a few times. For the CDR3, the DNA is TGTGCCAGCAGCTTACCGACAGGGGGCATTGGAGAGACCCAGTACTTC. Its protein is CASSLPTGGIGETQYF. This rearrangement joins TRBV11-2 to TRBJ2-5; 10 nucleotides match TRBD1. The germline gives CDR1 SGHAT, CDR2 FQNNGV. V shed 2 bases and J 4 bases; nucleotides not matched to a gene: 7. CDR3 length equals 16 residues.

This clonotype was observed once. The V gene is TRBV29-1, the J gene TRBJ2-5; 8 nucleotides agree with TRBD2. The J call may be mistaken, given a closer DNA end match to TRBJ2-7. Germline assignment: CDR1 SQVTM and CDR2 ANQGSEA. The CDR3 sequence is 14 residues long. This CDR3 is CSVESGSSPIEQYF. DNA for the CDR3: TGCAGCGTTGAAAGCGGGAGCTCCCCGATCGAGCAGTACTTC.

This clonotype showed up just a few times. Written as DNA, the CDR3 is TGTGCCAGCAGTTTAGGGCCCTCCGCGAACACTGAAGCTTTCTTT. Its protein product is CASSLGPSANTEAFF. The chain has TRBV12-3 or TRBV12-4 and TRBJ1-1, with unresolved D. The CDR3 runs 15 residues. The V and J ends lost 1 base and 1 base respectively, with 10 bases between them.

This chain connects TRBV6-2 or TRBV6-3 to TRBJ2-5; 7 bases align to TRBD1. The DNA end is more similar to TRBJ2-7, so the J call may be wrong. This CDR3 has 11 residues. CDR1 and CDR2 from the germline V gene are MNHEY and SVGEGT. CDR3 amino acids: CASTQGDEQYF. The CDR3 nucleotides read TGTGCCAGCACTCAGGGGGACGAGCAGTACTTC.

The gene calls are TRBV6-5 and TRBJ1-1, with a weak D call TRBD1 (6 bases). The V end lost 7 bases, the J end lost 2 bases, and 17 bases lay between the germline ends. The CDR3 is made up of 15 amino acids. In germline, CDR1 is MNHEY, CDR2 SVGAGI. The CDR3 sequence is CASTEAGQPNTEAFF. The CDR3 region has the DNA TGTGCCAGCACCGAAGCGGGACAACCAAACACTGAAGCTTTCTTT.

This clonotype was recorded a few times. V usage is TRBV7-6 and J usage is TRBJ2-3, with 8 positions matching TRBD2. The germline V gene encodes CDR1 SGHVS and CDR2 FNYEAQ. This CDR3 spans 16 amino acids. V gave up 2 bases and J gave up 1 base; unmatched junction bases: 5. DNA for the CDR3: TGTGCCAGCAGCTTATTTTCGCGGGAGGGCACAGATACGCAGTATTTT. Its translation: CASSLFSREGTDTQYF.

The chain recombines TRBV4-3 with TRBJ2-1; TRBD2 might be the D (5 bases). CDR1 and CDR2 (germline): LGHNA, YSLEER. This CDR3 has 16 residues. Trimming stripped 0 bases from V and 3 bases from J, with 12 bases between. The CDR3 DNA is TGCGCCAGCAGCCAAGACCGTGGACTCAGCTACAATGAGCAGTTCTTC. This gives the protein CASSQDRGLSYNEQFF.

This chain links TRBV30 with TRBJ2-1, with D perhaps TRBD1 or TRBD2 (5 bases each). The CDR3 runs 19 residues. Germline V CDR1 and CDR2: GTSNPN, SVGIG (reference sequence). Trimming removed 4 bases at V and 9 bases at J, with 34 bases between. CDR3 sequence reads: CAWIPGMSTLWNSRGEQFF. For the CDR3, the DNA is TGTGCCTGGATCCCCGGGATGTCGACATTGTGGAACAGTAGGGGTGAGCAGTTCTTC. Combining the CDR3 with reference TRBV30 and TRBJ2-1 gives the whole variable domain SQTIHQWPATLVQPVGSPLSLECTVEGTSNPNLYWYRQAAGRGLQLLFYSVGIGQISSEVPQNLSASRPQDRQFILSSKKLLLSDSGFYLCAWIPGMSTLWNSRGEQFFGPGTRLTVL.

The chain links TRBV7-9 to TRBJ2-5; 9 bases match TRBD2. Germline assignment: CDR1 SEHNR and CDR2 FQNEAQ (reference sequence). The V gene end was trimmed by 2 bases and the J gene end by 7 bases; junction bases not matched to a gene: 23. The CDR3 has 20 residues. The CDR3 loop is CASSLILGLASPNINRTQYF. The CDR3 coding sequence is TGTGCCAGCAGCTTAATCCTCGGACTAGCGTCCCCAAATATAAACCGGACCCAGTACTTC. Based on the CDR3 plus reference TRBV7-9 and TRBJ2-5, the full variable domain is DTGVSQNPRHKITKRGQNVTFRCDPISEHNRLYWYRQTLGQGPEFLTYFQNEAQLEKSRLLSDRFSAERPKGSFSTLEIQRTEQGDSAMYLCASSLILGLASPNINRTQYFGPGTRLLVL.

CDR3 sequence (DNA): TGTGCCAGCAGTTACTCGGGCGGGAGCGGGTACAATGAGCAGTTCTTC. It encodes CASSYSGGSGYNEQFF. The chain joins TRBV6-6 to TRBJ2-1, with 7 bases that match TRBD2. The CDR3 runs to 16 residues. Germline V gene lookup returns CDR1 MNHNY and CDR2 SVGAGI (reference sequence). V gave up 0 bases and J gave up 4 bases; unmatched junction bases: 6.

This clonotype was detected only a few times. This chain joins TRBV5-5 and TRBJ1-1; 7 bases align to TRBD1. With V trimmed by 0 bases and J by 6 bases, 11 bases remained unmatched. CDR3 length: 16 residues. Germline CDR1 SGHKS, CDR2 YYEKEE (reference sequence). CDR3 region: CASSLDLRGKGSEAFF. CDR3 coding DNA: TGTGCCAGCAGCTTGGACCTCAGGGGGAAGGGGTCTGAAGCTTTCTTT.

The chain has TRBV10-3 and TRBJ2-5; possibly TRBD2 for D (7 bases). CDR1 is ENHRY and CDR2 is SYGVKD in the germline V gene. V dropped 2 bases and J dropped 5 bases, with 18 bases sitting between them. This CDR3 spans 16 amino acids. The CDR3 region is CAISEPGGGVMETQYF. The CDR3 nucleotides are TGTGCCATCAGTGAGCCTGGGGGGGGCGTGATGGAGACCCAGTACTTC.

This clonotype was counted ten times or more. CDR3 sequence: CASIWASGLQWNEQFF. The CDR3 DNA is TGTGCCAGCATCTGGGCTAGCGGGCTTCAATGGAATGAGCAGTTCTTC. This rearrangement joins TRBV6-1 to TRBJ2-1; 8 bases line up with TRBD2. Unmatched junction bases numbered 15, after V lost 7 bases and J lost 7 bases. Per germline, CDR1 MNHNS and CDR2 SASEGT. This CDR3 is 16 amino acids long.

This chain joins TRBV11-2 and TRBJ2-1, with 10 bases lining up with TRBD2. Unmatched junction bases numbered 13, after V lost 5 bases and J lost 9 bases. The CDR3 loop spans 16 amino acids. Germline CDR1 reads SGHAT; CDR2 reads FQNNGV. This CDR3 reads CASSLQLAGLTGEQFF. The CDR3 DNA is TGTGCCAGCAGCCTCCAACTAGCGGGGCTAACCGGTGAGCAGTTCTTC.